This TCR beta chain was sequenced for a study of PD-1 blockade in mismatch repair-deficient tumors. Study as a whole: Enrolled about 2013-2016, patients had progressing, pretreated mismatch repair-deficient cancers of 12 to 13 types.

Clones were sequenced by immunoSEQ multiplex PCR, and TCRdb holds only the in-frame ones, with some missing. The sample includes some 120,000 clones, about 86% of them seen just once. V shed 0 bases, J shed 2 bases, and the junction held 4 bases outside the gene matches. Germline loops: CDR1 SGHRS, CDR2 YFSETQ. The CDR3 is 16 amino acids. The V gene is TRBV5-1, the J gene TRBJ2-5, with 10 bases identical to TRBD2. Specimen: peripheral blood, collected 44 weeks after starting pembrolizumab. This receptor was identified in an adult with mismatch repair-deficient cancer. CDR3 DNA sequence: TGCGCCAGCAGCTTGGGACTAGCGGGCGTTCAAGAGACCCAGTACTTC. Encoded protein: CASSLGLAGVQETQYF.